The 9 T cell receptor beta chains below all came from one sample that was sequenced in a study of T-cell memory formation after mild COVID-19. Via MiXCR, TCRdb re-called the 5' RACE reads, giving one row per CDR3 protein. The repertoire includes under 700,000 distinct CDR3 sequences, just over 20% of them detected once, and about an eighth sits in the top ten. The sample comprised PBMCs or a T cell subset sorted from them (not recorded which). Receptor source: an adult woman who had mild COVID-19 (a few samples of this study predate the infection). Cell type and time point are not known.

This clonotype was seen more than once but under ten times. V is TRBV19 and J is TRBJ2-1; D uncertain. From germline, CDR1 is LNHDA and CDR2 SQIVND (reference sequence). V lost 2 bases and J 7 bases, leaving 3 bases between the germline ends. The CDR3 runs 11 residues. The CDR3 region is CASSITNEQFF. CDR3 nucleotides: TGTGCCAGTAGTATAACTAATGAGCAGTTCTTC.

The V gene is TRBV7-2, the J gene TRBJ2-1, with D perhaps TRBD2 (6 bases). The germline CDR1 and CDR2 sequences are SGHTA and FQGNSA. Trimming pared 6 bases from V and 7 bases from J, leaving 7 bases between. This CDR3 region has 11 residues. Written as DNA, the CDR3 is TGTGCCAGCAGGGGGGGAAATGAGCAGTTCTTC. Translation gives CASRGGNEQFF.

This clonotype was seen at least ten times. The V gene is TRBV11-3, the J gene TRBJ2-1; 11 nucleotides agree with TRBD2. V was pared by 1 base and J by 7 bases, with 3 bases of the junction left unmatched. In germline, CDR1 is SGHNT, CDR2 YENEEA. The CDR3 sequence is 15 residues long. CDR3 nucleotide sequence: TGTGCCAGCAGCTTAGTAGCGGGAGGGCGTAATGAGCAGTTCTTC. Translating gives CASSLVAGGRNEQFF.

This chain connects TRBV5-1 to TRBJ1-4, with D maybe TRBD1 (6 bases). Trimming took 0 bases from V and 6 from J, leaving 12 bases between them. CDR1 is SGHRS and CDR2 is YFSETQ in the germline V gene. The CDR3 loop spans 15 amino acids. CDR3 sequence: CASSLGQGSHEKLFF. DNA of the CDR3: TGCGCCAGCAGCTTGGGTCAGGGGTCTCATGAAAAACTGTTTTTT. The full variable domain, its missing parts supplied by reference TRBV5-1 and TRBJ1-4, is KAGVTQTPRYLIKTRGQQVTLSCSPISGHRSVSWYQQTPGQGLQFLFEYFSETQRNKGNFPGRFSGRQFSNSRSEMNVSTLELGDSALYLCASSLGQGSHEKLFFGSGTQLSVL.

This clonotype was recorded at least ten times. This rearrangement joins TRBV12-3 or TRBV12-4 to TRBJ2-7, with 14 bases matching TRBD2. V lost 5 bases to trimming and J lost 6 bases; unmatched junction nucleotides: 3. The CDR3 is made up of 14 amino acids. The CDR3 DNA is TGTGCCAGCAGTCTTGGACTAGCGGGAGGCGAGCAGTACTTC. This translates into CASSLGLAGGEQYF.

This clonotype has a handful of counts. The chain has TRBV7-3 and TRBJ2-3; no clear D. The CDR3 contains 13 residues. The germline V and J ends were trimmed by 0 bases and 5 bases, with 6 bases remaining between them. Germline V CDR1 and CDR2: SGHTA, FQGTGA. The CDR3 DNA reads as TGTGCCAGCAGCTTAACGGCTGTAGATACGCAGTATTTT. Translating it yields CASSLTAVDTQYF.

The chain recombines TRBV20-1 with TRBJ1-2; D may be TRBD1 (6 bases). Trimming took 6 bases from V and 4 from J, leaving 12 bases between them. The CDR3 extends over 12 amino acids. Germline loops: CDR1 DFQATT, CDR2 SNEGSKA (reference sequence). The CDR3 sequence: CSAQQGLYGYTF. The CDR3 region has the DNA TGCAGTGCCCAACAGGGTCTCTATGGCTACACCTTC.

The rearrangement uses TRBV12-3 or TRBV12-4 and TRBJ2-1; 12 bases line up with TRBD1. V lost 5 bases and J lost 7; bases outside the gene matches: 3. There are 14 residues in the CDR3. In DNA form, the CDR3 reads TGTGCCAGCAGTCCGGGACAGGGGGCAAATGAGCAGTTCTTC. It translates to CASSPGQGANEQFF.

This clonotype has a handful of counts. The CDR3: CSARDLQGPSYEQYF. The CDR3 DNA is TGCAGTGCTAGAGATCTACAGGGGCCCTCCTACGAGCAGTACTTC. The chain links TRBV20-1 to TRBJ2-7; 7 positions agree with TRBD1. This CDR3 has 15 amino acids. Trimming at V came to 0 bases and at J to 0 bases, leaving 5 bases not matched to a gene. Looked up from germline, CDR1 is DFQATT and CDR2 is SNEGSKA (reference sequence).